These 6 T cell receptor beta chains share one sample of origin, sequenced in a study of blood T cell repertoires in COVID-19. Sequencing used immunoSEQ multiplex PCR; TCRdb keeps in-frame clones, though not all of them. The sample holds 220,000 or so clones; more than 80% are singletons and the top ten take around 3.2%. The sequenced material came from PBMCs or T cells enriched from blood (not recorded which). These receptors came from a woman younger than 35 in a cohort exposed to, infected with or recovered from COVID-19 (not recorded which).

Note on this clone: One end of the junction varies from germline; a read error may be responsible. The rearrangement joins TRBV7-7 to TRBJ2-1; TRBD2 matches 12 bases. The CDR3 is 15 amino acids. Germline values: CDR1 SSHAT, CDR2 FNYEAQ (reference sequence). In DNA, the CDR3 is TGTGCTAGCAGCCCGACTAGCGGGAGTCCCGATGAGCAGTTCTTC. The encoded protein is CASSPTSGSPDEQFF. The full variable domain, its missing parts supplied by reference TRBV7-7 and TRBJ2-1, is GAGVSQSPRYKVTKRGQDVTLRCDPISSHATLYWYQQALGQGPEFLTYFNYEAQPDKSGLPSDRFSAERPEGSISTLTIQRTEQRDSAMYRCASSPTSGSPDEQFFGPGTRLTVL.

This chain joins TRBV10-3 and TRBJ2-5; 8 bases map to TRBD1. CDR3 size: 14 residues. Per germline, CDR1 ENHRY and CDR2 SYGVKD. V was clipped by 6 bases and J by 5 bases; unmatched bases: 8. The CDR3 reads CAISQATGDETQYF. The CDR3 coding sequence is TGTGCCATCAGCCAGGCGACAGGGGACGAGACCCAGTACTTC.

This clone was counted once. This chain uses TRBV2 with TRBJ2-7, with D perhaps TRBD2 (6 bases). The V and J ends lost 4 bases and 0 bases respectively, with 19 bases between them. Germline V gene sequence: CDR1 SNHLY, CDR2 FYNNEI. This CDR3 has 17 residues. CDR3 protein: CASSGGGGIKPSYEQYF. CDR3 sequence (DNA): TGTGCCAGCAGTGGGGGCGGCGGGATTAAGCCCTCCTACGAGCAGTACTTC.

The chain employs TRBV2 and TRBJ1-3, with TRBD1 as a possible D gene (6 bases). V lost 5 bases and J 3 bases, leaving 17 bases between the germline ends. Germline CDR1 and CDR2: SNHLY and FYNNEI. CDR3 size: 16 residues. The CDR3 region has the DNA TGTGCCAGCAGTTCCGACAGGTCGGGGATTGGAAACACCATATATTTT. Translated, it gives CASSSDRSGIGNTIYF.

About this clone: Within the sample, other DNA sequences also encode this same CDR3. The V call is TRBV5-4, the J call TRBJ2-2; TRBD2 aligns across 9 bases. Trimming removed 2 bases from V and 1 base from J; junction bases left unmatched: 0. Looked up from germline, CDR1 is SGHNT and CDR2 is YYREEE (reference sequence). The CDR3 contains 15 residues. DNA for the CDR3: TGTGCCAGCAGCTTAGCGGGAGGGAACACCGGGGAGCTGTTTTTT. Its protein is CASSLAGGNTGELFF.

This chain uses TRBV5-1 with TRBJ2-1; TRBD2 aligns across 12 bases. Germline V gene data show CDR1 as SGHRS and CDR2 as YFSETQ. V dropped 1 base and J dropped 0; count of bases not matched to a gene: 11. The CDR3 loop spans 20 amino acids. The CDR3 DNA follows: TGCGCCAGCAGCTTGACCCTAGCGGGAGGGCCCAGGGTCTCCTACAATGAGCAGTTCTTC. Its translation is CASSLTLAGGPRVSYNEQFF.